The 9 T cell receptor beta chains below were found in one sample sequenced in a study of identical twins. TCRdb re-analysed the 5' RACE reads in MiXCR, keeping a single row per CDR3 protein. The sample includes 420,000 or so distinct CDR3 sequences, around 18% of them seen just once. Sequencing input: naive T cells sorted from blood. Receptors were obtained from a man between 45 and 60 years old in good health.

This clonotype was seen many times. The genes are TRBV27 and TRBJ2-7; D may be TRBD1 or TRBD2 (6 bases each). Trimming took off 11 bases at V and 5 bases at J, with 19 bases between the two ends. CDR1 and CDR2 (germline): MNHEY, SMNVEV (reference sequence). This CDR3 is 13 amino acids long. The CDR3 loop is CASTPGAGDEQYF. DNA for the CDR3: TGTGCCTCTACGCCGGGGGCTGGGGACGAGCAGTACTTC.

V usage is TRBV6-2 or TRBV6-3 and J usage is TRBJ2-3; no firm D call. From germline, CDR1 is MNHEY and CDR2 SVGEGT. V lost 2 bases and J 2 bases, leaving 8 bases between the germline ends. The length of the CDR3 is 14 residues. Here the CDR3 DNA reads TGTGCCAGCAGTTACGCCAGGACCACAGATACGCAGTATTTT. This translates into CASSYARTTDTQYF.

This clonotype was counted at least ten times. The V and J genes are TRBV6-2 or TRBV6-3 and TRBJ1-1; 7 bases agree with TRBD1. The CDR3 runs to 14 residues. The trim removed 5 bases at V and 1 base at J, leaving 4 bases unmatched. Germline CDR1 MNHEY, CDR2 SVGEGT. The CDR3 loop reads CASSKGQANTEAFF. The CDR3 nucleotides are TGTGCCAGCAGTAAAGGACAGGCGAACACTGAAGCTTTCTTT.

This clonotype has at least ten counts. The V and J genes are TRBV12-3 or TRBV12-4 and TRBJ2-2, with 7 bases aligning to TRBD2. The length of the CDR3 is 14 residues. V lost 5 bases to trimming and J lost 4 bases; unmatched junction nucleotides: 4. This CDR3 reads CASSPRTSTGELFF. The CDR3 DNA reads TGTGCCAGCAGTCCCCGGACTAGCACCGGGGAGCTGTTTTTT.

This clonotype was picked up a small number of times. The chain recombines TRBV20-1 with TRBJ1-6; 8 nucleotides agree with TRBD1. Trimming removed 7 bases from V and 1 base from J; junction bases left unmatched: 6. CDR1 and CDR2 from the germline V gene are DFQATT and SNEGSKA (reference sequence). The CDR3 is 15 residues long. This chain's CDR3 is CSESGGLSYNSPLHF. The CDR3 bases are TGCAGTGAATCAGGGGGCCTATCCTATAATTCACCCCTCCACTTT.

The table lists this clonotype with many counts. CDR3 region: CASSYGFVSQETQYF. CDR3 nucleotide sequence: TGTGCCAGCAGTTACGGGTTCGTCAGTCAAGAGACCCAGTACTTC. V and J are TRBV6-5 and TRBJ2-5; D is unclear. V was cut by 2 bases and J by 2 bases, with 12 bases left in between. Germline assignment: CDR1 MNHEY and CDR2 SVGAGI. This CDR3 region has 15 residues.

This clonotype was detected only once. The chain has TRBV4-2 and TRBJ1-1; D call uncertain. The CDR3 runs to 16 residues. Germline CDR1 and CDR2: LGHNA and YNFKEQ. Deletions cut 1 base from V and 1 base from J, with 13 bases between. This CDR3 reads CASSQVFGGENTEAFF. CDR3 in DNA: TGTGCCAGCAGCCAAGTGTTTGGAGGCGAGAACACTGAAGCTTTCTTT.

This clonotype was picked up a small number of times. The rearrangement links TRBV20-1 to TRBJ2-3; D is perhaps TRBD1 (5 bases). Germline V lookup: CDR1 DFQATT, CDR2 SNEGSKA (reference sequence). Deletions cut 1 base from V and 5 bases from J, with 10 bases between. CDR3 length: 13 amino acids. CDR3 residues: CSARAPGKDTQYF. Written as DNA, the CDR3 is TGCAGTGCTAGAGCCCCAGGGAAAGATACGCAGTATTTT.

This clonotype has ten or more counts. The chain recombines TRBV29-1 with TRBJ2-1; TRBD2 matches 9 bases. Trimming took 3 bases from V and 8 from J; bases not matched to a gene: 5. This CDR3 contains 13 residues. The germline CDR1 and CDR2 sequences are SQVTM and ANQGSEA. The CDR3 loop reads CSVEGGRAHEQFF. The DNA for the CDR3 is TGCAGCGTTGAGGGCGGGAGGGCCCATGAGCAGTTCTTC.